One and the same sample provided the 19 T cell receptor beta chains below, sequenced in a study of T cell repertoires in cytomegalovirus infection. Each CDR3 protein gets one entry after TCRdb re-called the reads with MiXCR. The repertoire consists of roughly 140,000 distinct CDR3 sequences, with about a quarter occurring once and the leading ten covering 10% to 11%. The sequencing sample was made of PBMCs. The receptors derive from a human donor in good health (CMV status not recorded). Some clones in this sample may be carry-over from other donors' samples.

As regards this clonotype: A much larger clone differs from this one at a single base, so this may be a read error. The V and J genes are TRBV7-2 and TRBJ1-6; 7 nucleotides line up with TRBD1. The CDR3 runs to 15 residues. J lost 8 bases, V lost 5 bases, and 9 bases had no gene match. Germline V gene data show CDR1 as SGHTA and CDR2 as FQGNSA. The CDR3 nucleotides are TGTGCCAGCAGCCAGAAGGGACAGTTTCATTCACCCCTCCACTTT. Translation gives CASSQKGQFHSPLHF.

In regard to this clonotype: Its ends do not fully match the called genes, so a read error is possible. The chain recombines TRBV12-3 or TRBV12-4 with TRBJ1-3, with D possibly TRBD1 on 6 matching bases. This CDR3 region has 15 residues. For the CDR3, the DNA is TGTGCCAGCAGTTTGAGGGGGAACTCTGGAATCACCATATATTTT. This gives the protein CASSLRGNSGITIYF.

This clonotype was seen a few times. The CDR3 reads CAWSVDILAEETQYF. As DNA, the CDR3 is TGTGCCTGGAGTGTGGACATCCTTGCTGAAGAGACCCAGTACTTC. This sequence joins TRBV30 and TRBJ2-5, with D perhaps TRBD1 (5 bases). The germline V gene has CDR1 GTSNPN and CDR2 SVGIG (reference sequence). Trimming removed 0 bases from V and 3 bases from J, with 14 bases in between. The CDR3 contains 15 residues.

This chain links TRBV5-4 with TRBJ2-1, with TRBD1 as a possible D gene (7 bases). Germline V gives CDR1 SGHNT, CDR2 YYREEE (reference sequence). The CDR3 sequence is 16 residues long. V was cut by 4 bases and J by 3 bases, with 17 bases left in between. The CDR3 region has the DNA TGTGCCAGCAGCCCGCATGGAGGGGGCGGCTACAATGAGCAGTTCTTC. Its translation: CASSPHGGGGYNEQFF. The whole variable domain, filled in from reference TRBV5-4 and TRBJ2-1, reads ETGVTQSPTHLIKTRGQQVTLRCSSQSGHNTVSWYQQALGQGPQFIFQYYREEENGRGNFPPRFSGLQFPNYSSELNVNALELDDSALYLCASSPHGGGGYNEQFFGPGTRLTVL.

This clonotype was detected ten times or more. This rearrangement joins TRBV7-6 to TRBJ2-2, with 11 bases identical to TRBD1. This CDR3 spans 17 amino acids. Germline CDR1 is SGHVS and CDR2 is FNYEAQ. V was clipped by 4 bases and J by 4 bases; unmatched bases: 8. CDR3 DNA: TGTGCCAGCAGCTCGGGTACCGGGACAGGGGGCACCGGGGAGCTGTTTTTT. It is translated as CASSSGTGTGGTGELFF.

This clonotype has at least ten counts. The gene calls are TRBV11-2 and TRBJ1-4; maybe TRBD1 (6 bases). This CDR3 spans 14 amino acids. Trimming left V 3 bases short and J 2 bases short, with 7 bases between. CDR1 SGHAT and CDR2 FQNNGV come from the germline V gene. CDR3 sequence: CASSLGHTNEKLFF. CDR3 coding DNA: TGTGCCAGCAGCTTGGGACACACTAATGAAAAACTGTTTTTT.

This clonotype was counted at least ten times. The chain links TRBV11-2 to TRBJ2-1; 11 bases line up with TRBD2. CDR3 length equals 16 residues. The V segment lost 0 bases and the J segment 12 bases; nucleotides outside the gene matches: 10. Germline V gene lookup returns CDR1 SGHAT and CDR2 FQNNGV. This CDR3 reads CASSLELAGATSVQFF. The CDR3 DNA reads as TGTGCCAGCAGCTTAGAACTAGCGGGGGCAACCAGTGTGCAGTTCTTC. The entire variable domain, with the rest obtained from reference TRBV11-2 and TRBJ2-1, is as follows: EAGVAQSPRYKIIEKRQSVAFWCNPISGHATLYWYQQILGQGPKLLIQFQNNGVVDDSQLPKDRFSAERLKGVDSTLKIQPAKLEDSAVYLCASSLELAGATSVQFFGPGTRLTVL.

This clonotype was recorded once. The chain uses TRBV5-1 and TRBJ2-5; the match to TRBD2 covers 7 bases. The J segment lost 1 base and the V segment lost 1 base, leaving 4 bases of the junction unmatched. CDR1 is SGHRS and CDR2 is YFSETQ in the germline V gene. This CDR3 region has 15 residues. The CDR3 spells CASSLSASGQETQYF. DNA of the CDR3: TGCGCCAGCAGCTTGTCGGCTAGCGGCCAAGAGACCCAGTACTTC.

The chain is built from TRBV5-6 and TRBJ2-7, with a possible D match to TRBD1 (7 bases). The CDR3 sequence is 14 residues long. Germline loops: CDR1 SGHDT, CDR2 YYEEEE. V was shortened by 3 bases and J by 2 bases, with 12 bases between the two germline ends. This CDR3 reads CASSWGDRTYEQYF. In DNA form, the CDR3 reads TGTGCCAGCAGCTGGGGGGACAGAACCTACGAGCAGTACTTC.

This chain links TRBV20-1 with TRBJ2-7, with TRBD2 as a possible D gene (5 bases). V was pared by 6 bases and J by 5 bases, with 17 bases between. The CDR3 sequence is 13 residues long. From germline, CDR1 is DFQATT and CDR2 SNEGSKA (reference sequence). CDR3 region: CSAKDSIGHEQYF. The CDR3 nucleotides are TGCAGTGCCAAGGACTCCATAGGTCACGAGCAGTACTTC.

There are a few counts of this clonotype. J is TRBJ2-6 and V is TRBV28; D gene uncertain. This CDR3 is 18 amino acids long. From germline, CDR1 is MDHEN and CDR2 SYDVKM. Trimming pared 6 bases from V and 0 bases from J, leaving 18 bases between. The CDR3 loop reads CASSSPAVAFSGANVLTF. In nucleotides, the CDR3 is TGTGCCAGCAGCTCCCCCGCGGTCGCCTTCTCTGGGGCCAACGTCCTGACTTTC.

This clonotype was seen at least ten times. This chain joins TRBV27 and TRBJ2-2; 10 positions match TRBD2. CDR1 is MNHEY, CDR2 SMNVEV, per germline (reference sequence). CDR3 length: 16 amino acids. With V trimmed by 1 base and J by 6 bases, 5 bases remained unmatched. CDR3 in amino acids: CASSLYLAGGPGELFF. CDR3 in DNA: TGTGCCAGCAGTTTATACTTAGCGGGAGGCCCCGGGGAGCTGTTTTTT.

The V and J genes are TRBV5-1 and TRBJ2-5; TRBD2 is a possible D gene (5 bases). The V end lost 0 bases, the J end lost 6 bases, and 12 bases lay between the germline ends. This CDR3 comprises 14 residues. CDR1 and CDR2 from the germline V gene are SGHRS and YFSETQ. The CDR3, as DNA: TGCGCCAGCAGCTTGGTTGGGGAGACGAAGACCCAGTACTTC. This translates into CASSLVGETKTQYF.

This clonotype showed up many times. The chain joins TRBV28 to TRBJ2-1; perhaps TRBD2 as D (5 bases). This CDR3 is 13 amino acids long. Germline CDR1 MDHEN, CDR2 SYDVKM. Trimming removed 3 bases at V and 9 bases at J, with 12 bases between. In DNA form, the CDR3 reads TGTGCCAGCAGTTTCCCCCGGGGTGGTGAGCAGTTCTTC. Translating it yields CASSFPRGGEQFF.

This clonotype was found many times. DNA of the CDR3: TGTGCCAGCAGCCCCAAGCGAGCGGGAGGGCGTTCGATTGGAGAGACCCAGTACTTC. This codes for CASSPKRAGGRSIGETQYF. The chain couples TRBV7-2 to TRBJ2-5; 10 bases map to TRBD2. The CDR3 covers 19 residues. Trimming cost V 5 bases and J 4 bases; bases outside gene matches: 19. In germline, CDR1 is SGHTA, CDR2 FQGNSA. The full variable domain, with the rest looked up from reference TRBV7-2 and TRBJ2-5, is GAGVSQSPSNKVTEKGKDVELRCDPISGHTALYWYRQSLGQGLEFLIYFQGNSAPDKSGLPSDRFSAERTGGSVSTLTIQRTQQEDSAVYLCASSPKRAGGRSIGETQYFGPGTRLLVL.

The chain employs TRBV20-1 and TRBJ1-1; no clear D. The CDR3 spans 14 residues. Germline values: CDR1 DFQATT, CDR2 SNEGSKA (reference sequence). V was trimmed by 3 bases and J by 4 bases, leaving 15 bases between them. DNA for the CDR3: TGCAGTGCTAGTAAGGGTTCCAGTCGCACTGAAGCTTTCTTT. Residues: CSASKGSSRTEAFF.

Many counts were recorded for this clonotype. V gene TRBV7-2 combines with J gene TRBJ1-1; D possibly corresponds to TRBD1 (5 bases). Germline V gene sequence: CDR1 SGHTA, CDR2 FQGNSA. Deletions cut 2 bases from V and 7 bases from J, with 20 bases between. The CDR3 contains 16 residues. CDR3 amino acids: CASSLLKWGSGLEAFF. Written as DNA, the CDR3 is TGTGCCAGCAGCTTACTCAAATGGGGGTCAGGACTTGAAGCTTTCTTT.

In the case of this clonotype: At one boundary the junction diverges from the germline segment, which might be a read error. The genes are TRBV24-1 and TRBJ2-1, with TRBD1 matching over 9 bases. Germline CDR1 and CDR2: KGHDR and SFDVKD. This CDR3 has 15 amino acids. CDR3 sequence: CATSDRGTGLNKQFF. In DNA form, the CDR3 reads TGTGCCACCAGTGACCGCGGGACAGGGCTCAATAAGCAGTTCTTC.

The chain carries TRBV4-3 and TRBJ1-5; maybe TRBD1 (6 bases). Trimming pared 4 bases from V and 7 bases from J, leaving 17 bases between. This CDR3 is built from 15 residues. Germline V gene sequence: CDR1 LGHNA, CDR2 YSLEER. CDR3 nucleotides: TGCGCCAGCAGCCCGGGACACCTCATGAACCAGCCCCAGCATTTT. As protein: CASSPGHLMNQPQHF.